The subject of this entry is one T cell receptor (beta chain). What it binds is unknown. This CDR3 is built from 15 residues. V lost 7 bases to trimming and J lost 3 bases; unmatched junction nucleotides: 8. CDR1 and CDR2 (germline): LNHNV, YYDKDF (reference sequence). These data are taken from a study of shared clonotypes between healthy human individuals. TCRdb keeps only in-frame clones here, not all; method: immunoSEQ multiplex PCR. Of some 1,400,000 clones in the sample, more than 95% are singletons; the top ten hold over 1%. Study outcomes and limitations: Around 5% was the fraction of naive CD4 clonotypes found shared across several donors. Relative to memory subsets, naive subsets generally showed larger estimated richness.

The sample comprised naive CD4+ T cells sorted from blood. Regarding subset: CD45RA+ positively selected. This sequence originates from a man aged 25-40 years in good health. The chain joins TRBV15 to TRBJ2-7; TRBD2 agrees at 11 bases. The CDR3 loop reads CATTMGLADYYEQYF. DNA of the CDR3: TGTGCCACCACCATGGGACTAGCGGACTACTACGAGCAGTACTTC.